A single sample gave rise to the 26 T cell receptor beta chains below, sequenced in a study of metastatic and nonmetastatic thyroid tumors. TCRdb re-clonotyped the PCR reads through MiXCR. The table includes tens of thousands of clones, around a quarter detected once. Patients had received no treatment of any kind before thyroid surgery. The specimen was blood. The origin of the receptors is a female donor with papillary thyroid cancer or a benign thyroid nodule (not recorded which). Some clones in this sample may be carry-over from other donors' samples.

The table lists this clone with many counts. V gene TRBV4-3 combines with J gene TRBJ2-6; possible D gene TRBD2, 6 bases. Germline CDR1 reads LGHNA; CDR2 reads YSLEER. This CDR3 is built from 16 residues. V lost 0 bases to trimming and J lost 1 base, with 7 bases between them. This CDR3 reads CASSQEEGSGANVLTF. CDR3 in DNA: TGCGCCAGCAGCCAAGAGGAGGGTTCTGGGGCCAACGTCCTGACTTTC.

By share of the sample, this clone is medium-sized. The J gene is TRBJ2-7, the V gene TRBV6-6; 7 bases map to TRBD1. Germline CDR1 reads MNHNY; CDR2 reads SVGAGI (reference sequence). CDR3 size: 16 residues. V gave up 3 bases and J gave up 4 bases; unmatched junction bases: 12. The CDR3 coding sequence is TGTGCCAGCAGTTATTTCTCTGGGGACAGCGGTTACGAGCAGTACTTC. Translation: CASSYFSGDSGYEQYF.

This clone came up a few times. V is TRBV28 and J is TRBJ2-2, with TRBD2 matching over 7 bases. V lost 3 bases to trimming and J lost 4 bases; unmatched junction nucleotides: 8. CDR3 size: 16 residues. Germline V CDR1 and CDR2: MDHEN, SYDVKM. CDR3 DNA: TGTGCCAGCAGTTTCGGCCCGGGACTAACCACCGGGGAGCTGTTTTTT. Translation gives CASSFGPGLTTGELFF. The full variable domain, rest sourced from reference TRBV28 and TRBJ2-2, is DVKVTQSSRYLVKRTGEKVFLECVQDMDHENMFWYRQDPGLGLRLIYFSYDVKMKEKGDIPEGYSVSREKKERFSLILESASTNQTSMYLCASSFGPGLTTGELFFGEGSRLTVL.

This clone was recorded once. The chain carries TRBV5-1 and TRBJ1-1; maybe TRBD1 (6 bases). Germline loops: CDR1 SGHRS, CDR2 YFSETQ. Trimming pared 5 bases from V and 5 bases from J, leaving 16 bases between. The CDR3 extends over 14 amino acids. The CDR3 sequence is CASSLQGERTEAFF. DNA of the CDR3: TGCGCCAGCAGTCTACAGGGAGAGAGGACTGAAGCTTTCTTT.

In its sample, this clone was seen many times. CDR3 residues: CASRDRTLAKNIQYF. The CDR3 nucleotides read TGTGCCAGCAGGGACAGGACCCTAGCCAAAAACATTCAGTACTTC. The V and J genes are TRBV6-1 and TRBJ2-4; TRBD1 matches 7 bases. The J segment lost 0 bases and the V segment lost 6 bases, leaving 5 bases of the junction unmatched. This CDR3 spans 15 amino acids. CDR1 MNHNS and CDR2 SASEGT come from the germline V gene.

In its sample, this clone was seen many times. J is TRBJ2-1 and V is TRBV5-4; D may be TRBD1 or TRBD2 (5 bases each). Trimming removed 4 bases from V and 6 bases from J, with 14 bases in between. Germline V gene sequence: CDR1 SGHNT, CDR2 YYREEE (reference sequence). The CDR3 totals 14 residues. The CDR3 protein is CASSQGPQANEQFF. As DNA, the CDR3 is TGTGCCAGCAGCCAGGGACCCCAGGCCAATGAGCAGTTCTTC.

In this sample, this clone turned up many times. V gene TRBV6-6 combines with J gene TRBJ1-4; D is unresolved. The CDR3 contains 15 residues. Germline V CDR1 and CDR2: MNHNY, SVGAGI (reference sequence). The V end was cut by 0 bases, the J end by 3 bases, with 8 bases between. CDR3 amino acids: CASSYSLRPNEKLFF. CDR3 DNA sequence: TGTGCCAGCAGTTACTCTTTAAGACCTAATGAAAAACTGTTTTTT.

CDR3 protein: CATTGGIWTGELFF. The CDR3 DNA reads TGTGCCACAACAGGGGGAATTTGGACCGGGGAGCTGTTTTTT. This sequence joins TRBV7-9 and TRBJ2-2, with 8 bases that match TRBD1. CDR3 length: 14 amino acids. Germline CDR1 is SEHNR and CDR2 is FQNEAQ (reference sequence). V shed 10 bases and J 5 bases; nucleotides not matched to a gene: 9. Full variable domain (remainder filled in from reference TRBV7-9 and TRBJ2-2): DTGVSQNPRHKITKRGQNVTFRCDPISEHNRLYWYRQTLGQGPEFLTYFQNEAQLEKSRLLSDRFSAERPKGSFSTLEIQRTEQGDSAMYLCATTGGIWTGELFFGEGSRLTVL.

This clone is medium-sized within its sample. The chain uses TRBV28 and TRBJ1-2; TRBD1 aligns across 9 bases. The germline V gene encodes CDR1 MDHEN and CDR2 SYDVKM. J lost 7 bases, V lost 5 bases, and 11 bases had no gene match. The CDR3 runs 15 residues. CDR3 sequence: CASSGYSGTGTGYTF. CDR3 sequence (DNA): TGTGCCAGCAGTGGATACTCCGGGACAGGGACTGGCTACACCTTC.

To note about this clone: Germline is not matched at one junction end, which may reflect a read error. The rearrangement joins TRBV29-1 to TRBJ1-2; D call uncertain. CDR3 size: 15 residues. CDR1 is SQVTM, CDR2 ANQGSEA, per germline. The CDR3 spells CSVVSPSQPGYVYTF. The CDR3 nucleotides read TGCAGCGTTGTGTCGCCCTCACAACCAGGTTATGTCTACACCTTC.

By share of the sample, this clone is medium-sized. The rearrangement links TRBV20-1 to TRBJ2-1; D is perhaps TRBD1 or TRBD2 (5 bases each). V gave up 3 bases and J gave up 7 bases, with 16 bases separating them. Germline loops: CDR1 DFQATT, CDR2 SNEGSKA (reference sequence). The CDR3 covers 14 residues. The CDR3 sequence: CSASSGGEGNEQFF. CDR3 in DNA: TGCAGTGCTAGTTCTGGCGGAGAGGGGAATGAGCAGTTCTTC.

In nucleotides, the CDR3 is TGTGCCAGCAGTCCTCCCGGCCGACAGGGGAGTACGCAGTATTTT. It encodes CASSPPGRQGSTQYF. The chain combines TRBV27 with TRBJ2-3; 8 bases are a match to TRBD1. The V gene's germline CDR1 is MNHEY and CDR2 SMNVEV (reference sequence). This CDR3 is built from 15 residues. After removal of 5 bases from V and 8 bases from J, the junction contained 12 bases not matched to a gene.

The table lists this clone with many counts. The rearrangement joins TRBV7-9 to TRBJ1-4; D unresolved. The CDR3 loop spans 14 amino acids. The germline V and J ends were trimmed by 1 base and 5 bases, with 8 bases remaining between them. Germline loops: CDR1 SEHNR, CDR2 FQNEAQ (reference sequence). CDR3: CASSLVSANEKLFF. CDR3 nucleotides: TGTGCCAGCAGCTTAGTCAGTGCAAATGAAAAACTGTTTTTT.

This clone was recorded a few times. The chain links TRBV19 to TRBJ2-7; D remains unclear. Trimming stripped 6 bases from V and 1 base from J, with 10 bases between. There are 13 residues in the CDR3. The germline V gene encodes CDR1 LNHDA and CDR2 SQIVND (reference sequence). The CDR3 DNA reads as TGTGCCAGTAGCTCTACCAGATCCTACGAGCAGTACTTC. It is translated as CASSSTRSYEQYF.

This clone has more than one count but fewer than ten. The rearrangement joins TRBV6-1 to TRBJ1-2, with 7 bases that match TRBD1. This CDR3 region has 15 residues. After removal of 0 bases from V and 2 bases from J, the junction contained 3 bases not matched to a gene. Germline V gene lookup returns CDR1 MNHNS and CDR2 SASEGT. CDR3 nucleotides: TGTGCCAGCAGTGAAGCGCCGGGACAGAACTATGGCTACACCTTC. As protein: CASSEAPGQNYGYTF.

The CDR3 sequence: CASGDPGILYF. The CDR3 region has the DNA TGTGCCAGCGGTGATCCGGGAATCCTGTACTTC. The rearrangement uses TRBV28 and TRBJ2-7; tentatively, D is TRBD2 (5 bases). Trimming cost V 8 bases and J 12 bases, with 17 bases left between them. This CDR3 comprises 11 residues. The germline gives CDR1 MDHEN, CDR2 SYDVKM.

The chain employs TRBV18 and TRBJ2-7; D gene ambiguous. Germline V lookup: CDR1 KGHSH, CDR2 LQKENI. The CDR3 sequence is 13 residues long. V dropped 2 bases and J dropped 0 bases, with 5 bases sitting between them. In DNA form, the CDR3 reads TGTGCCAGCTCACCAGGGGACTCCTACGAGCAGTACTTC. This translates into CASSPGDSYEQYF.

A few counts support this clone. The V gene is TRBV27, the J gene TRBJ2-1; no reliable D call. The V and J ends lost 1 base and 3 bases respectively, with 13 bases between them. The germline CDR1 and CDR2 sequences are MNHEY and SMNVEV (reference sequence). This CDR3 has 16 amino acids. Written as DNA, the CDR3 is TGTGCCAGCAGTTTATTTGTCGACATCTTCTACAATGAGCAGTTCTTC. Translation gives CASSLFVDIFYNEQFF.

This clone has more than one count but fewer than ten. The chain combines TRBV16 with TRBJ2-7, with D unresolved. Germline CDR1 and CDR2: KGHSY and FQNENV. The CDR3 extends over 14 amino acids. V gave up 2 bases and J gave up 1 base, with 9 bases separating them. The CDR3 loop reads CASSQAGSSYEQYF. The DNA of the CDR3 is TGTGCCAGCAGCCAAGCAGGTTCTTCCTACGAGCAGTACTTC.

About this clone itself: One end of the junction does not line up with germline, which may come from a read error. The rearrangement links TRBV13 to TRBJ1-2; D unresolved. Germline V gives CDR1 PRHDT, CDR2 FYEKMQ (reference sequence). This CDR3 comprises 14 residues. The CDR3 spells CDSSRNQATYGYTF. In nucleotides, the CDR3 is TGTGACAGCAGCCGAAACCAGGCGACCTATGGCTACACCTTC. Complete variable domain (other parts from reference TRBV13 and TRBJ1-2): AAGVIQSPRHLIKEKRETATLKCYPIPRHDTVYWYQQGPGQDPQFLISFYEKMQSDKGSIPDRFSAQQFSDYHSELNMSSLELGDSALYFCDSSRNQATYGYTFGSGTRLTVV.

This clone was observed a handful of times. The chain is built from TRBV6-2 or TRBV6-3 and TRBJ2-1, with D uncertain. CDR3 size: 11 residues. Trimming left V 5 bases short and J 7 bases short, with 6 bases between. Germline V gives CDR1 MNHEY, CDR2 SVGEGT. This chain's CDR3 is CASSPLNEQFF. CDR3 bases: TGTGCCAGCAGTCCTTTGAATGAGCAGTTCTTC.

In this sample, this clone turned up a few times. The gene calls are TRBV6-2 or TRBV6-3 and TRBJ2-3, with D perhaps being TRBD1 or TRBD2 (5 bases each). The V end lost 2 bases, the J end lost 11 bases, and 11 bases lay between the germline ends. Germline values: CDR1 MNHEY, CDR2 SVGEGT. The CDR3 runs to 12 residues. The CDR3 sequence is CASSYGDGLQYF. The DNA of the CDR3 is TGTGCCAGCAGTTACGGGGACGGTTTGCAGTATTTT.

The chain joins TRBV27 to TRBJ2-3; 10 nucleotides align to TRBD1. The CDR3 covers 16 residues. The germline V gene encodes CDR1 MNHEY and CDR2 SMNVEV (reference sequence). The junction had 9 bases not matched to a gene; V was cut back by 6 bases and J by 3 bases. The CDR3 DNA is TGTGCCAGCAGCTCCCAACCGGGACAGGGGACAGATACGCAGTATTTT. Translating gives CASSSQPGQGTDTQYF.

This clone has ten or more counts. The chain employs TRBV4-1 and TRBJ1-4; 12 bases match TRBD1. V lost 3 bases, J lost 4 bases, and 9 bases stayed unmatched. This CDR3 region has 18 residues. The V gene's germline CDR1 is MGHRA and CDR2 YSYEKL. CDR3 in DNA: TGCGCCAGCAGCCAGCTCGGGACAGGGGGCATTGGTAATGAAAAACTGTTTTTT. Protein sequence: CASSQLGTGGIGNEKLFF.

Note on this clone: Its ends do not fully match the called genes, so a read error is possible. The chain links TRBV4-1 to TRBJ1-2; D not certain. The CDR3 has 15 amino acids. Germline V gives CDR1 MGHRA, CDR2 YSYEKL. This CDR3 is CASSQGADPSYGYTF. CDR3 coding DNA: TGCGCCAGCAGCCAAGGGGCAGATCCTTCCTATGGATACACCTTC.

Relative to its sample, this clone is medium-sized. The chain has TRBV6-1 and TRBJ2-7, with 8 bases aligning to TRBD2. V was clipped by 1 base and J by 4 bases; unmatched bases: 6. This CDR3 comprises 15 residues. CDR1 and CDR2 from the germline V gene are MNHNS and SASEGT. CDR3 sequence (DNA): TGTGCCAGCAGTGAAGGAGCGGGAGAAATTTACGAGCAGTACTTC. Translated, it gives CASSEGAGEIYEQYF.